A selection of T cell receptor beta chains follows, all from one sample in a study of blood T cell repertoires in COVID-19. Clones were read by immunoSEQ multiplex PCR, and TCRdb kept only the in-frame ones, dropping some. The data contain hundreds of thousands of clones, roughly nine tenths of them singletons. Sequences were obtained from PBMCs or T cells enriched from blood (not recorded which). These receptors were taken from a woman aged 25-40 years who had recovered from COVID-19. Each CDR3 is given without its conserved first and last residue. Fields, in order: V gene, J gene, clone size, CDR3 protein. Size is stated for part of the rows, as once, few or many counts, or as a class when the clone is expanded.

TRBV18,TRBJ1-1,-,ASSPLGGAEAF
TRBV11-2,TRBJ1-5,-,ASSLAAGQNQPQH
TRBV5-1,TRBJ1-1,-,ASSTGGQGWGAF
TRBV6-5,TRBJ2-1,-,ASSYQRGGPYNEQF
TRBV7-9,TRBJ2-5,-,ASSLGQRGETQY
TRBV5-1,TRBJ2-1,-,ASNLRGGGGNEQF
TRBV4-3,TRBJ1-2,-,ASSRGTGNYGYT
TRBV4-3,TRBJ2-7,-,ASSQDGAGLAGGDEQY
TRBV6-2/TRBV6-3,TRBJ2-7,-,ASSSVVQGEQY
TRBV19,TRBJ2-7,-,ASSYRRGGAYEQY
TRBV5-1,TRBJ2-7,-,ASSSWGGSDEQY
TRBV19,TRBJ2-3,-,ASTPRTSGYTDTQY
TRBV7-9,TRBJ2-5,-,ASSQRRETQY
TRBV7-2,TRBJ1-3,-,ASSLQSSGNTIY
TRBV15,TRBJ1-4,-,ATSRVRNNEKLF
TRBV4-1,TRBJ2-2,-,ASSQDLGYSNTGELF
TRBV7-8,TRBJ1-1,once,ASSETETNTEAF
TRBV3-1/TRBV3-2,TRBJ2-2,-,ASSLGGGPAGELF
TRBV5-1,TRBJ1-4,few,ASSLGPATNEKLF
TRBV30,TRBJ2-1,-,AWSTQGGGEQF
TRBV24-1,TRBJ1-1,-,ATSDPRNTEAF
TRBV19,TRBJ1-6,-,ASRAWRDNSPLH
TRBV6-2/TRBV6-3,TRBJ2-5,-,ASSYHTKSGRGLSQETQY
TRBV28,TRBJ2-2,-,ASSFPFPGLQNTGELF
TRBV7-7,TRBJ2-2,-,ASSYREGTGELF
TRBV5-4,TRBJ1-2,-,ASSLDSYGYT
TRBV5-1,TRBJ1-6,-,ASSLTQGTNSPLH
TRBV5-8,TRBJ1-5,-,ASSFGGDSNQPQH
TRBV7-2,TRBJ1-2,-,ASSLGSLNYGYT
TRBV10-3,TRBJ1-1,-,ALDRRGWTEAF
TRBV21-1,TRBJ1-5,-,ASKGTGESNQPQH
TRBV2,TRBJ1-6,-,ASSEFPLFNSPLH
TRBV7-2,TRBJ2-7,-,ASSLGLAASYEQY
TRBV23-1,TRBJ1-6,few,ASSQPGQGGGSPLH
TRBV6-5,TRBJ1-1,-,ASSYMGGKNTEAF
TRBV5-1,TRBJ1-3,-,ASSLGQGLPGNTIY
TRBV6-5,TRBJ1-1,-,ASSYSRLTGEAF
TRBV10-2,TRBJ1-4,-,ASSDPPGTGDEKLF
TRBV2,TRBJ1-6,-,ASSESGQAYNSPLH
TRBV6-5,TRBJ2-3,-,ASSREGVSTDTQY
TRBV9,TRBJ1-5,-,ASSVEGGLHQPQH
TRBV4-3,TRBJ2-5,once,ASSQEPGGPRETQY
TRBV7-8,TRBJ2-2,-,ASTPGTDTGELF
TRBV19,TRBJ2-7,-,ASKLTGEYEQY
TRBV28,TRBJ1-5,once,ASSRQGSSIEPQH
TRBV7-6,TRBJ1-2,-,ASSTRQSGKDGYT
TRBV27,TRBJ2-5,-,ASSRRGLAGGPETQY
TRBV27,TRBJ1-2,-,ASSPTWGRAGGYT
TRBV6-1,TRBJ1-2,-,ASSAARQGAFSGYT
TRBV11-2,TRBJ1-2,-,ASSSTINYGYT
TRBV7-9,TRBJ2-1,-,ASSTTDRWLLYNEQF
TRBV11-2,TRBJ1-3,-,ASSLIPGTGNTIY